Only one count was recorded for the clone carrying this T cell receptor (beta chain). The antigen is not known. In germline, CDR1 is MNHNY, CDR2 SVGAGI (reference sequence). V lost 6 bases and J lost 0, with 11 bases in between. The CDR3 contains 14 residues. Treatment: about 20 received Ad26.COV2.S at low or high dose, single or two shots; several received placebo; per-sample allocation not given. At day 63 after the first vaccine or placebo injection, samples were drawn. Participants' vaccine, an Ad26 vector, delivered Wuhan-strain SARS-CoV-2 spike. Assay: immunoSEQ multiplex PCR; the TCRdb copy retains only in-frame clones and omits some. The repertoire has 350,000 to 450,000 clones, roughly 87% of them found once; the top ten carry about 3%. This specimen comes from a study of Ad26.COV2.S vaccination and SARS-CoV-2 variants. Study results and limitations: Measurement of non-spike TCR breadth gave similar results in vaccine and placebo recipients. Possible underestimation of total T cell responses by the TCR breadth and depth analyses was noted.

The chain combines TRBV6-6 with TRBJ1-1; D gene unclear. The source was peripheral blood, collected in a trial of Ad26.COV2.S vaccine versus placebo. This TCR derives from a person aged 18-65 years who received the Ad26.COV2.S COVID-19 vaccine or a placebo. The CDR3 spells CASRPDTLNTEAFF. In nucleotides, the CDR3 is TGTGCCAGCAGGCCCGACACTTTGAACACTGAAGCTTTCTTT.